Each of the 17 T cell receptor beta chains below was sequenced from the same sample in a study of identical twins. TCRdb passed the 5' RACE reads through MiXCR, listing each CDR3 protein once. Of some 250,000 distinct CDR3 sequences listed, 12% are singletons. This sample also appeared in a second study, on yellow fever vaccine responses in identical twins.

The sequenced sample was memory (CD45RO+) T cells sorted from blood. All receptors derive from a woman under 30 in good health.

This sequence joins TRBV27 and TRBJ2-3, with TRBD2 as a possible D gene (6 bases). The CDR3 has 13 amino acids. The V end lost 3 bases, the J end lost 7 bases, and 11 bases lay between the germline ends. CDR1 MNHEY and CDR2 SMNVEV come from the germline V gene (reference sequence). DNA of the CDR3: TGTGCCAGCAGTTTTTTTCGGGGGTATACGCAGTATTTT. This codes for CASSFFRGYTQYF.

This clonotype occurred many times. V and J are TRBV10-3 and TRBJ2-2; D perhaps matches TRBD1 (5 bases). Germline V CDR1 and CDR2: ENHRY, SYGVKD. The CDR3 contains 15 residues. The V end lost 2 bases, the J end lost 4 bases, and 11 bases lay between the germline ends. CDR3 in DNA: TGTGCCATCAGTGAGGGGGCGCCGTCCACCGGGGAGCTGTTTTTT. This encodes CAISEGAPSTGELFF.

This clonotype was counted many times. V and J are TRBV20-1 and TRBJ2-1, with TRBD2 identical over 8 bases. Per germline, CDR1 DFQATT and CDR2 SNEGSKA (reference sequence). J was trimmed by 9 bases and V by 0 bases; bases with no gene match: 1. The CDR3 sequence is 12 residues long. The CDR3 is CSARELAAEQFF. As DNA, the CDR3 is TGCAGTGCTAGAGAACTAGCGGCTGAGCAGTTCTTC.

This clonotype was observed a few times. The rearrangement links TRBV6-2 or TRBV6-3 to TRBJ1-2, with D possibly being TRBD1 (6 bases). CDR1 is MNHEY and CDR2 is SVGEGT in the germline V gene. This CDR3 region has 13 residues. V was pared by 5 bases and J by 4 bases, with 11 bases between. This CDR3 is CASSEDRIYGYTF. CDR3 nucleotide sequence: TGTGCCAGCAGTGAGGACAGAATCTATGGCTACACCTTC.

The table lists this clonotype with many counts. The gene calls are TRBV4-2 and TRBJ2-1; 7 positions agree with TRBD1. Germline CDR1 reads LGHNA; CDR2 reads YNFKEQ. V was pared by 5 bases and J by 4 bases, with 11 bases of the junction left unmatched. This CDR3 is built from 16 residues. In DNA, the CDR3 is TGTGCCAGCAGCTCGGCCGGGACAGAGCCTTACAATGAGCAGTTCTTC. Translation: CASSSAGTEPYNEQFF.

This chain uses TRBV30 with TRBJ2-7; 9 positions match TRBD1. The CDR3 sequence is 16 residues long. The V gene's germline CDR1 is GTSNPN and CDR2 SVGIG (reference sequence). Trimming cost V 8 bases and J 7 bases; bases outside gene matches: 21. The CDR3 reads CALDRDREGSVDEQYF. The CDR3 nucleotides read TGTGCCCTCGACCGGGACAGGGAGGGGAGTGTGGATGAGCAGTACTTC.

The chain uses TRBV20-1 and TRBJ2-5; D gene uncertain. Germline V gene data show CDR1 as DFQATT and CDR2 as SNEGSKA (reference sequence). This CDR3 contains 15 residues. Trimming took off 4 bases at V and 0 bases at J, with 15 bases between the two ends. The CDR3 protein is CSAIGWLSDQETQYF. The CDR3 DNA reads TGCAGTGCTATAGGGTGGTTGTCCGACCAAGAGACCCAGTACTTC.

This clonotype was found a few times. J is TRBJ2-5 and V is TRBV6-2 or TRBV6-3; D gene unclear. The germline V gene has CDR1 MNHEY and CDR2 SVGEGT. The CDR3 is made up of 14 amino acids. Trimming removed 3 bases at V and 4 bases at J, with 12 bases between. The CDR3: CASSYSTNRETQYF. The CDR3, as DNA: TGTGCCAGCAGTTATAGTACGAACCGAGAGACCCAGTACTTC.

The chain couples TRBV7-9 to TRBJ1-4; TRBD1 is a possible D gene (5 bases). V gave up 1 base and J gave up 6 bases, with 9 bases separating them. CDR1 is SEHNR, CDR2 FQNEAQ, per germline (reference sequence). There are 14 residues in the CDR3. The CDR3 loop is CASSLGQGDEKLFF. CDR3 in DNA: TGTGCCAGCAGCTTAGGGCAGGGCGATGAAAAACTGTTTTTT. Based on the CDR3 plus reference TRBV7-9 and TRBJ1-4, the full variable domain is DTGVSQNPRHKITKRGQNVTFRCDPISEHNRLYWYRQTLGQGPEFLTYFQNEAQLEKSRLLSDRFSAERPKGSFSTLEIQRTEQGDSAMYLCASSLGQGDEKLFFGSGTQLSVL.

With regard to this clonotype: A read error may be the cause here, since a much bigger clone is one base away. The chain joins TRBV11-2 to TRBJ2-1; D is undetermined. Germline V gene lookup returns CDR1 SGHAT and CDR2 FQNNGV. This CDR3 region has 13 residues. CDR3 loop: CASGLRVAAEQFF. The CDR3, as DNA: TGTGCCAGCGGCTTAAGAGTTGCGGCCGAGCAGTTCTTC.

This chain links TRBV12-3 or TRBV12-4 with TRBJ1-2, with 7 bases identical to TRBD1. The trim removed 6 bases at V and 8 bases at J, leaving 18 bases unmatched. The CDR3 loop spans 16 amino acids. CDR3 coding DNA: TGTGCCAGCAGCCCTGAATTAGGGACAGTGGTTGGCGGCTACACCTTC. Protein sequence: CASSPELGTVVGGYTF.

This clonotype was picked up a small number of times. V usage is TRBV7-2 and J usage is TRBJ1-6, with D unresolved. The V end was cut by 1 base, the J end by 0 bases, with 4 bases between. Germline CDR1 and CDR2: SGHTA and FQGNSA. The CDR3 loop spans 15 amino acids. The CDR3 spells CASSLEGSYNSPLHF. DNA of the CDR3: TGTGCCAGCAGCTTAGAGGGCTCCTATAATTCACCCCTCCACTTT.

In its sample, this clonotype was seen many times. The gene calls are TRBV5-1 and TRBJ2-4, with 9 bases identical to TRBD1. Losses at the gene ends were 4 bases for V and 7 bases for J; bases not matched to a gene: 15. The CDR3 totals 17 residues. Per the germline V gene, CDR1 is SGHRS and CDR2 is YFSETQ. CDR3 residues: CASSLKTGTGLSNIQYF. The DNA of the CDR3 is TGCGCCAGCAGCCTTAAAACCGGGACAGGGTTGAGCAACATTCAGTACTTC.

This clonotype came up a few times. This chain links TRBV6-4 with TRBJ2-6; D is unresolved. In germline, CDR1 is MRHNA, CDR2 SNTAGT. Trimming stripped 2 bases from V and 1 base from J, with 12 bases between. The CDR3 has 17 residues. In nucleotides, the CDR3 is TGTGCCAGCAGTGACCCCTCCGGTGGGTCTGGGGCCAACGTCCTGACTTTC. Translated, it gives CASSDPSGGSGANVLTF.

This clonotype was detected a few times. This chain uses TRBV11-2 with TRBJ2-1; 12 nucleotides line up with TRBD2. Unmatched junction bases numbered 7, after V lost 2 bases and J lost 8 bases. Looked up from germline, CDR1 is SGHAT and CDR2 is FQNNGV. The CDR3 totals 16 residues. CDR3 in DNA: TGTGCCAGCAGCTTAATGCTAGCGGGAGGGAGGGATGAGCAGTTCTTC. As protein: CASSLMLAGGRDEQFF. Variable domain in full (rest from reference TRBV11-2 and TRBJ2-1): EAGVAQSPRYKIIEKRQSVAFWCNPISGHATLYWYQQILGQGPKLLIQFQNNGVVDDSQLPKDRFSAERLKGVDSTLKIQPAKLEDSAVYLCASSLMLAGGRDEQFFGPGTRLTVL.

This clonotype was recorded many times. The chain is built from TRBV21-1 and TRBJ2-4. TRBV21-1 is marked as a pseudogene. This CDR3 is 17 amino acids long. The CDR3 spells CASSRLDRPLAKNIQYF. In DNA, the CDR3 is TGTGCCAGCAGCAGATTGGACCGACCCTTAGCCAAAAACATTCAGTACTTC.

The V gene is TRBV28, the J gene TRBJ2-7; D not certain. CDR1 and CDR2 (germline): MDHEN, SYDVKM. Trimming cost V 2 bases and J 0 bases, with 8 bases left between them. CDR3 length: 14 amino acids. CDR3 sequence (DNA): TGTGCCAGCAGTTTAAAGACGGGCTCCTACGAGCAGTACTTC. This encodes CASSLKTGSYEQYF.